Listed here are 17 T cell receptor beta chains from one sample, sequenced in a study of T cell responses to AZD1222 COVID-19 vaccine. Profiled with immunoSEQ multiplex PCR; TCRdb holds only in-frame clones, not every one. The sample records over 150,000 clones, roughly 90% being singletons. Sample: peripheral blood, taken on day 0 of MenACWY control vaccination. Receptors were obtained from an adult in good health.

The DNA of the CDR3 is TGTGCCAGCAGCGTAAAAACCGGGGAGCTGTTTTTT. Its protein product is CASSVKTGELFF. The chain carries TRBV6-5 and TRBJ2-2, with unresolved D. Germline V gives CDR1 MNHEY, CDR2 SVGAGI. The ends were cut back, 6 bases at V and 5 bases at J, with 7 bases in the middle. This CDR3 comprises 12 residues.

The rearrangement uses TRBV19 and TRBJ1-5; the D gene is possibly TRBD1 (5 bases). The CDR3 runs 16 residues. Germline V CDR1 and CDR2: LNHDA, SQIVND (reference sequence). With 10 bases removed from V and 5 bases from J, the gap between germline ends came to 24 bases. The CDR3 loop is CATSPGRVGRDQPQHF. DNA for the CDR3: TGTGCCACCTCCCCCGGCAGGGTCGGTAGGGATCAGCCCCAGCATTTT.

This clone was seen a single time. The CDR3 coding sequence is TGCGCCAGCAGCTGGGGCACAGGCGAAGACAATAATTCACCCCTCCACTTT. As protein: CASSWGTGEDNNSPLHF. The chain combines TRBV5-1 with TRBJ1-6; D is perhaps TRBD1 (5 bases). Germline V gene sequence: CDR1 SGHRS, CDR2 YFSETQ. The CDR3 has 17 amino acids. V gave up 3 bases and J gave up 5 bases, with 18 bases separating them. Drawing the rest from reference TRBV5-1 and TRBJ1-6, the complete variable domain is KAGVTQTPRYLIKTRGQQVTLSCSPISGHRSVSWYQQTPGQGLQFLFEYFSETQRNKGNFPGRFSGRQFSNSRSEMNVSTLELGDSALYLCASSWGTGEDNNSPLHFGNGTRLTVT.

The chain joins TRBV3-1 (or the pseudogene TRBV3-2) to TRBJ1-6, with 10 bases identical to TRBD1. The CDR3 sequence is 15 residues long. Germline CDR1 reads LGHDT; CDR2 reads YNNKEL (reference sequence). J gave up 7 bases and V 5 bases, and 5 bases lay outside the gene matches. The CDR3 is CASSTGQGRNSPLHF. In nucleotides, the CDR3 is TGTGCCAGCAGCACGGGACAGGGGAGGAATTCACCCCTCCACTTT.

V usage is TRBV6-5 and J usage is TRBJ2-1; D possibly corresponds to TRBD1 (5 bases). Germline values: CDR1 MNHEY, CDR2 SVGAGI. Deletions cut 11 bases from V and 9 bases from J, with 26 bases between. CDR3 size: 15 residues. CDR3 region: CASRRARKGLGEQFF. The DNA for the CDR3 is TGTGCCTCCCGACGGGCGAGGAAGGGGTTAGGTGAGCAGTTCTTC.

The CDR3 is CATTGGREQYV. The CDR3, as DNA: TGTGCCACCACAGGGGGCCGGGAGCAGTACGTC. The chain employs TRBV2 and TRBJ2-7; 9 bases align to TRBD1. The ends lost 10 bases at V and 7 bases at J; junction bases unmatched: 5. Per the germline V gene, CDR1 is SNHLY and CDR2 is FYNNEI. This CDR3 comprises 11 residues.

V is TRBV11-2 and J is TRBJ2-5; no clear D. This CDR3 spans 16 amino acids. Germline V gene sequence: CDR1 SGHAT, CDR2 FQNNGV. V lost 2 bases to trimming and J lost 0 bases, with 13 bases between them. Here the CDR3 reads CASSLTRSVYQETQYF. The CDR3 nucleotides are TGTGCCAGCAGCTTAACTCGCAGCGTGTACCAAGAGACCCAGTACTTC.

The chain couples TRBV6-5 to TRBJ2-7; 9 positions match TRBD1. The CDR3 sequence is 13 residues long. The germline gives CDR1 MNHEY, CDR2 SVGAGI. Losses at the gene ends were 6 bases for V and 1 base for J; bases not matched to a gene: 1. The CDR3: CASRGTGSYEQYV. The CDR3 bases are TGTGCCAGCAGGGGGACAGGGTCCTACGAGCAGTACGTC.

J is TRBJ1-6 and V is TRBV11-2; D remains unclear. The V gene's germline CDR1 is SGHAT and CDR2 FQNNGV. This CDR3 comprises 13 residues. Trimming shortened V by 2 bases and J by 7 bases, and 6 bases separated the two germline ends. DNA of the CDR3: TGTGCCAGCAGCTTACTCAGGAATTCACCCCTCCACTTT. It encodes CASSLLRNSPLHF.

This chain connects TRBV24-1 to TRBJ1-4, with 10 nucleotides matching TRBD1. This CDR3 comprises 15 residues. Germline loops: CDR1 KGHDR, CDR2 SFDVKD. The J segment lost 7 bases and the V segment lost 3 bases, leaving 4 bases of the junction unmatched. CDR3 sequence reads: CATSDLDRGPEKLFF. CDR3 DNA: TGTGCCACCAGTGATCTTGACAGGGGGCCTGAAAAACTGTTTTTT.

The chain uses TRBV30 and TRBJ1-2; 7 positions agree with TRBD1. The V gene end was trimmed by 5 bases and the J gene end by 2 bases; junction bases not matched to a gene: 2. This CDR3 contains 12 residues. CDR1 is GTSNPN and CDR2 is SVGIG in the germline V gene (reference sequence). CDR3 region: CAWLTGNYGYTF. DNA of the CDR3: TGTGCCTGGCTGACAGGGAACTATGGCTACACCTTC.

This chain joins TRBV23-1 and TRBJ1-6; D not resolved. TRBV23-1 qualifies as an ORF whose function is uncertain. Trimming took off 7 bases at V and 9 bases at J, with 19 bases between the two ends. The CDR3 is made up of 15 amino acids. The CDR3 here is CASKPLRRGFSPLHF. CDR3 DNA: TGCGCCAGCAAACCTCTCAGGAGAGGGTTTTCACCCCTCCACTTT.

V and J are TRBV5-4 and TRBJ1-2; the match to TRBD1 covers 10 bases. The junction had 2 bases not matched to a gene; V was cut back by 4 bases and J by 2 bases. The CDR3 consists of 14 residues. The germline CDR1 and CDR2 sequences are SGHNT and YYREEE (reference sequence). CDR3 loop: CASSRDRGNYGYTF. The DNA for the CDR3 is TGTGCCAGCAGCCGGGACAGGGGAAACTATGGCTACACCTTC.

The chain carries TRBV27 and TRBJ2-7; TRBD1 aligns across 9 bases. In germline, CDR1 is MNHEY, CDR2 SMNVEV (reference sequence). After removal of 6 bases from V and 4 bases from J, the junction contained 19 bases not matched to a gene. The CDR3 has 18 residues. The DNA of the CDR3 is TGTGCCAGCAGCTCCACCCAATCCGGGACAGGGAGGTGGTACGAGCAGTACTTC. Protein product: CASSSTQSGTGRWYEQYF.

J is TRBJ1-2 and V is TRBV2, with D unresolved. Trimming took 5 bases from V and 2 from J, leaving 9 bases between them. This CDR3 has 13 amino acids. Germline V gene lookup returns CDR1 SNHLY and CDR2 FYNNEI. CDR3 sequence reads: CASSRASNYGYTF. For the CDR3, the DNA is TGTGCCAGCAGTCGTGCCTCCAACTATGGCTACACCTTC. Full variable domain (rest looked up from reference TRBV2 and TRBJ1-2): EPEVTQTPSHQVTQMGQEVILRCVPISNHLYFYWYRQILGQKVEFLVSFYNNEISEKSEIFDDQFSVERPDGSNFTLKIRSTKLEDSAMYFCASSRASNYGYTFGSGTRLTVV.

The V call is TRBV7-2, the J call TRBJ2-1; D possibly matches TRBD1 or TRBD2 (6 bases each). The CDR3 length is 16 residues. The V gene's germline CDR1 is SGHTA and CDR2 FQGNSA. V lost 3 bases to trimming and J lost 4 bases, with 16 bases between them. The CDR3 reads CASSFWAGEVYNEQFF. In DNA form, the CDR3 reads TGTGCCAGCAGCTTTTGGGCAGGGGAGGTTTACAATGAGCAGTTCTTC.

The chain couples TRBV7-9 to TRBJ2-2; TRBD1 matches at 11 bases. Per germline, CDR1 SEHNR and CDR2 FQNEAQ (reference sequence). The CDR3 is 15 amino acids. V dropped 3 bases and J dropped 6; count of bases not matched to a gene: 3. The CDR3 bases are TGTGCCAGCAGCTTGCGGGACAGGGGGTCCGGGGAGCTGTTTTTT. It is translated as CASSLRDRGSGELFF.